This is a list of T cell receptor beta chains from one sample in a study of PD-1 blockade in classical Hodgkin lymphoma. TCRdb's table, derived via immunoSEQ multiplex PCR, lists solely in-frame clones and lacks some. The table includes 16,000 or so clones, 80% to 90% detected once. The sequencing used peripheral blood mononuclear cells (PBMCs), collected before the fourth cycle of nivolumab. Receptors were obtained from a human donor with classical Hodgkin lymphoma. The conserved cysteine and the conserved F or W are not part of the CDR3 here. A D gene is named only where the DNA matches it firmly. The listing skips clone size in some rows; elsewhere it reads once, few, many or a size class.

clone size: .; CDR3 length: 13; J gene: TRBJ2-1; D gene: TRBD2; V gene: TRBV6-6; CDR3 protein: ASSYLAGGVDEQF
clone size: .; CDR3 length: 14; J gene: TRBJ1-1; D gene: TRBD1; V gene: TRBV9; CDR3 protein: ASSVDSRQGRTEAF
clone size: once; CDR3 length: 17; J gene: TRBJ2-1; D gene: TRBD2; V gene: TRBV10-3; CDR3 protein: AISEQGSGGSHPYNEQF
clone size: .; CDR3 length: 11; J gene: TRBJ2-1; D gene: .; V gene: TRBV5-5; CDR3 protein: ASSLPGVNEQF
clone size: .; CDR3 length: 12; J gene: TRBJ2-7; D gene: TRBD2; V gene: TRBV27; CDR3 protein: ASSLSGLAYEQY
clone size: .; CDR3 length: 13; J gene: TRBJ2-7; D gene: TRBD1; V gene: TRBV7-3; CDR3 protein: ASSLRRDREDEQY
clone size: .; CDR3 length: 15; J gene: TRBJ2-1; D gene: .; V gene: TRBV5-1; CDR3 protein: ASSLGPPGASYNEQF
clone size: .; CDR3 length: 13; J gene: TRBJ1-6; D gene: .; V gene: TRBV7-3; CDR3 protein: ASSLTGTSNSPLH
clone size: .; CDR3 length: 14; J gene: TRBJ2-5; D gene: TRBD2; V gene: TRBV5-1; CDR3 protein: ASSLRGSGGQETQY
clone size: .; CDR3 length: 13; J gene: TRBJ1-1; D gene: .; V gene: TRBV7-9; CDR3 protein: ASSFDGQRNTEAF
clone size: .; CDR3 length: 13; J gene: TRBJ1-6; D gene: TRBD1; V gene: TRBV4-3; CDR3 protein: ASSQETGGNSPLH
clone size: .; CDR3 length: 11; J gene: TRBJ1-4; D gene: TRBD1; V gene: TRBV7-8; CDR3 protein: ASSFDRDEKLF
clone size: .; CDR3 length: 12; J gene: TRBJ2-7; D gene: .; V gene: TRBV5-1; CDR3 protein: ASSLVGVPYEQY
clone size: .; CDR3 length: 14; J gene: TRBJ1-5; D gene: .; V gene: TRBV5-8; CDR3 protein: ASSFPGDYSNQPQH
clone size: once; CDR3 length: 12; J gene: TRBJ2-3; D gene: TRBD2; V gene: TRBV7-9; CDR3 protein: ASSARLATDTQY
clone size: .; CDR3 length: 13; J gene: TRBJ2-3; D gene: TRBD2; V gene: TRBV7-3; CDR3 protein: ASSAGGAGADTQY
clone size: .; CDR3 length: 15; J gene: TRBJ2-1; D gene: TRBD2; V gene: TRBV19; CDR3 protein: ASSIDLASGIYNEQF
clone size: .; CDR3 length: 9; J gene: TRBJ2-1; D gene: .; V gene: TRBV6-5; CDR3 protein: ASSQGDEQF
clone size: .; CDR3 length: 11; J gene: TRBJ2-1; D gene: .; V gene: TRBV9; CDR3 protein: ASSVESGTEQF
clone size: .; CDR3 length: 11; J gene: TRBJ2-1; D gene: .; V gene: TRBV19; CDR3 protein: ASSPRAAGEQF
clone size: .; CDR3 length: 11; J gene: TRBJ2-2; D gene: .; V gene: TRBV7-9; CDR3 protein: ASSLAQTGELF
clone size: once; CDR3 length: 12; J gene: TRBJ2-1; D gene: TRBD2; V gene: TRBV5-1; CDR3 protein: ASSLAGGWDEQF
clone size: few; CDR3 length: 13; J gene: TRBJ2-2; D gene: .; V gene: TRBV5-1; CDR3 protein: ASSLVGLDTGELF
clone size: .; CDR3 length: 12; J gene: TRBJ2-7; D gene: TRBD1; V gene: TRBV4-2; CDR3 protein: ASSLGTGPYEQY
clone size: .; CDR3 length: 11; J gene: TRBJ2-3; D gene: .; V gene: TRBV5-1; CDR3 protein: ASSLGGPDTQY
clone size: .; CDR3 length: 14; J gene: TRBJ1-6; D gene: .; V gene: TRBV7-9; CDR3 protein: ASSLAQGAYNSPLH